The 25 T cell receptor beta chains presented below share a single source sample, sequenced in a study of blood T cell repertoires in COVID-19. Only in-frame clones appear in the TCRdb table, and some are missing; sequencing was by immunoSEQ multiplex PCR. The sample lists approximately 360,000 clones; roughly four fifths were seen once. The sample consisted of PBMCs or T cells enriched from blood (not recorded which). These receptors originate from a woman in her forties or fifties who had recovered from COVID-19.

V gene TRBV19 combines with J gene TRBJ1-2; 7 bases align to TRBD1. The CDR3 length is 14 residues. Trimming cost V 6 bases and J 4 bases; bases outside gene matches: 8. Germline V gene sequence: CDR1 LNHDA, CDR2 SQIVND (reference sequence). CDR3 amino acids: CASSRGQALYGYTF. The CDR3 region has the DNA TGTGCCAGTAGCCGTGGACAGGCCCTCTATGGCTACACCTTC. Variable domain in full (rest from reference TRBV19 and TRBJ1-2): DGGITQSPKYLFRKEGQNVTLSCEQNLNHDAMYWYRQDPGQGLRLIYYSQIVNDFQKGDIAEGYSVSREKKESFPLTVTSAQKNPTAFYLCASSRGQALYGYTFGSGTRLTVV.

V is TRBV7-2 and J is TRBJ1-1; D gene unclear. The CDR3 sequence is 16 residues long. V was clipped by 5 bases and J by 5 bases, with 21 bases between them. Per the germline V gene, CDR1 is SGHTA and CDR2 is FQGNSA. CDR3 bases: TGTGCCAGCAGCGAGAGGTTCCGGGCGCCGGGGACTGAAGCTTTCTTT. Translating it yields CASSERFRAPGTEAFF.

This clone was detected only a few times. The rearrangement links TRBV4-2 to TRBJ1-1; no definite D call. The CDR3 totals 15 residues. Trimming took 1 base from V and 0 from J, leaving 9 bases between them. CDR1 is LGHNA, CDR2 YNFKEQ, per germline. The chain's CDR3 is CASSQAGNLNTEAFF. The CDR3 nucleotides read TGTGCCAGCAGCCAAGCCGGGAATCTGAACACTGAAGCTTTCTTT.

As regards this clone: A junction end diverges from the germline sequence, so it may reflect a read error. The CDR3 DNA reads as TGCGCCAGCAGCCTAAAGGGGGCCTCCGACAATGAGCAGTTCTTC. Translation gives CASSLKGASDNEQFF. The J gene is TRBJ2-1, the V gene TRBV5-1; 7 bases line up with TRBD1. CDR1 and CDR2 from the germline V gene are SGHRS and YFSETQ. The CDR3 is made up of 15 amino acids.

The chain has TRBV5-5 and TRBJ2-3, with 8 bases that match TRBD2. CDR3 size: 15 residues. The germline CDR1 and CDR2 sequences are SGHKS and YYEKEE (reference sequence). V lost 3 bases and J lost 5; bases outside the gene matches: 8. The CDR3 nucleotides are TGTGCCAGCAGCTCTTTCGGGGGGGCCGAAGATACGCAGTATTTT. It specifies CASSSFGGAEDTQYF. The complete variable domain, with remaining parts taken from reference TRBV5-5 and TRBJ2-3, reads DAGVTQSPTHLIKTRGQQVTLRCSPISGHKSVSWYQQVLGQGPQFIFQYYEKEERGRGNFPDRFSARQFPNYSSELNVNALLLGDSALYLCASSSFGGAEDTQYFGPGTRLTVL.

The chain links TRBV4-1 to TRBJ1-2; 10 bases are a match to TRBD1. The CDR3 extends over 15 amino acids. Germline V CDR1 and CDR2: MGHRA, YSYEKL. V lost 1 base, J lost 7 bases, and 6 bases stayed unmatched. In DNA form, the CDR3 reads TGCGCCAGCAGCCAAGGTACCGGGACAGGGGTTGGCTACACCTTC. It codes for CASSQGTGTGVGYTF.

The chain couples TRBV6-2 or TRBV6-3 to TRBJ2-4; a possible D gene is TRBD2 (6 bases). The CDR3 contains 14 residues. Deletions cut 6 bases from V and 0 bases from J, with 9 bases between. Germline V lookup: CDR1 MNHEY, CDR2 SVGEGT. The CDR3 reads CASSQGLAKNIQYF. CDR3 DNA sequence: TGTGCCAGCAGCCAGGGACTAGCCAAAAACATTCAGTACTTC.

The chain recombines TRBV10-3 with TRBJ2-7; D not certain. The germline CDR1 and CDR2 sequences are ENHRY and SYGVKD. Trimming cost V 5 bases and J 0 bases, with 11 bases left between them. The CDR3 sequence is 14 residues long. The CDR3 DNA reads as TGTGCCATCAGTCCAGAATACCACTCCTACGAGCAGTACTTC. This translates into CAISPEYHSYEQYF.

The chain employs TRBV3-1 (or the pseudogene TRBV3-2) and TRBJ1-1; 7 nucleotides match TRBD1. Trimming cost V 4 bases and J 0 bases; bases outside gene matches: 8. This CDR3 is 16 amino acids long. The germline V gene encodes CDR1 LGHDT and CDR2 YNNKEL (reference sequence). The CDR3, as DNA: TGTGCCAGCAGCCCGAGTAGGGGGCCTTTGAACACTGAAGCTTTCTTT. It encodes CASSPSRGPLNTEAFF.

The genes are TRBV12-3 or TRBV12-4 and TRBJ1-5, with D perhaps matching TRBD1 (5 bases). This CDR3 is 13 amino acids long. V was pared by 10 bases and J by 10 bases, with 20 bases between. This chain's CDR3 is CATRSQPQGPQHF. The CDR3 DNA is TGTGCCACCAGGTCACAGCCCCAGGGCCCCCAGCATTTT.

This clone was counted once. The chain links TRBV3-1 (or the pseudogene TRBV3-2) to TRBJ1-4; D might be TRBD1 (5 bases). The CDR3 length is 14 residues. Germline CDR1 is LGHDT and CDR2 is YNNKEL (reference sequence). Trimming took 6 bases from V and 4 from J, leaving 12 bases between them. This chain's CDR3 is CASSRRDGNEKLFF. The CDR3 nucleotides are TGTGCCAGCAGTCGGCGGGACGGTAATGAAAAACTGTTTTTT.

The chain employs TRBV7-6 and TRBJ2-1; 7 nucleotides line up with TRBD1. Germline CDR1 reads SGHVS; CDR2 reads FNYEAQ. With 5 bases clipped from V and 6 bases from J, the junction kept 10 bases outside the gene matches. CDR3 size: 15 residues. The CDR3 region is CASSASRQGSNEQFF. The DNA for the CDR3 is TGTGCCAGCAGCGCCTCCAGACAGGGTAGCAATGAGCAGTTCTTC.

This chain links TRBV18 with TRBJ1-6, with D possibly being TRBD1 (5 bases). Trimming removed 2 bases at V and 10 bases at J, with 9 bases between. The germline gives CDR1 KGHSH, CDR2 LQKENI. This CDR3 region has 13 residues. CDR3 region: CASSPGAESPLHF. The CDR3 DNA follows: TGTGCCAGCTCACCAGGGGCGGAATCACCCCTCCACTTT.

The chain is built from TRBV5-4 and TRBJ2-3, with 8 nucleotides matching TRBD1. Trimming took 2 bases from V and 2 from J; bases not matched to a gene: 4. Germline V gene data show CDR1 as SGHNT and CDR2 as YYREEE (reference sequence). The CDR3 extends over 15 amino acids. CDR3 coding DNA: TGTGCCAGCAGCTTTGGTCAGGGGGCCACAGATACGCAGTATTTT. Protein product: CASSFGQGATDTQYF.

The gene calls are TRBV18 and TRBJ1-1; D remains ambiguous. Trimming removed 3 bases from V and 0 bases from J, with 11 bases in between. Germline CDR1 and CDR2: KGHSH and LQKENI. The CDR3 sequence is 15 residues long. The CDR3 loop reads CASSPGRVLNTEAFF. CDR3 coding DNA: TGTGCCAGCTCACCCGGTAGAGTATTGAACACTGAAGCTTTCTTT.

The chain couples TRBV3-1 (or the pseudogene TRBV3-2) to TRBJ2-7, with TRBD2 matching over 7 bases. This CDR3 spans 15 amino acids. Germline V gives CDR1 LGHDT, CDR2 YNNKEL (reference sequence). Germline trimming cut 2 bases from V and 2 bases from J; bases unmatched to any gene: 6. CDR3 sequence reads: CASSQKYSGAYEQYF. The CDR3 region has the DNA TGTGCCAGCAGCCAAAAGTACAGCGGGGCCTACGAGCAGTACTTC.

The chain recombines TRBV4-1 with TRBJ2-5; 12 bases are a match to TRBD2. The CDR3 is 17 residues long. V gave up 3 bases and J gave up 4 bases; unmatched junction bases: 9. Looked up from germline, CDR1 is MGHRA and CDR2 is YSYEKL. This chain's CDR3 is CASSHDRLAGDTETQYF. The CDR3 nucleotides are TGCGCCAGCAGCCATGATCGACTAGCGGGGGATACAGAGACCCAGTACTTC.

CDR3 amino acids: CASSLEEGPTEAFF. CDR3 in DNA: TGTGCCAGCAGCTTAGAGGAGGGGCCCACTGAAGCTTTCTTT. The V and J genes are TRBV7-2 and TRBJ1-1, with D possibly matching TRBD1 (5 bases). The V gene's germline CDR1 is SGHTA and CDR2 FQGNSA. The CDR3 spans 14 residues. The V gene lost 1 base and the J gene lost 4 bases, with 10 bases spanning the gap.

V usage is TRBV4-3 and J usage is TRBJ2-7; the match to TRBD2 covers 8 bases. The junction had 5 bases not matched to a gene; V was cut back by 4 bases and J by 3 bases. The V gene's germline CDR1 is LGHNA and CDR2 YSLEER. This CDR3 region has 14 residues. The CDR3 DNA follows: TGCGCCAGCAGCCTGGCAGCGGGGGACTACGAGCAGTACTTC. It codes for CASSLAAGDYEQYF.

This sequence joins TRBV20-1 and TRBJ2-1; D remains unclear. Germline-derived CDR1 and CDR2 are DFQATT and SNEGSKA (reference sequence). The ends were cut back, 3 bases at V and 3 bases at J, with 3 bases in the middle. The CDR3 covers 11 residues. The CDR3 DNA reads TGCAGTGCTAGCCTCTACAATGAGCAGTTCTTC. Protein sequence: CSASLYNEQFF.

The V and J genes are TRBV7-2 and TRBJ2-2; D gene ambiguous. The CDR3 runs to 14 residues. The V gene lost 0 bases and the J gene lost 7 bases, with 9 bases spanning the gap. CDR1 and CDR2 (germline): SGHTA, FQGNSA. In DNA form, the CDR3 reads TGTGCCAGCAGCTTAGCAGCCTTGTTCGGGGAGCTGTTTTTT. Amino acid sequence: CASSLAALFGELFF.

The chain has TRBV15 and TRBJ1-2, with 11 bases lining up with TRBD1. The CDR3 sequence is 16 residues long. With V trimmed by 3 bases and J by 6 bases, 9 bases remained unmatched. The V gene's germline CDR1 is LNHNV and CDR2 YYDKDF (reference sequence). DNA for the CDR3: TGTGCCACCAGCAGGGAGGACAGGGGGCGGGGCAATGGCTACACCTTC. Translation gives CATSREDRGRGNGYTF.

The gene calls are TRBV30 and TRBJ2-3, with 13 bases fitting TRBD2. CDR1 is GTSNPN and CDR2 is SVGIG in the germline V gene (reference sequence). V was clipped by 3 bases and J by 3 bases; unmatched bases: 3. CDR3 length equals 15 residues. CDR3 bases: TGTGCCTGGAGGAGGACTAGCGGGAGTACAGATACGCAGTATTTT. Protein sequence: CAWRRTSGSTDTQYF.

The chain links TRBV29-1 to TRBJ1-1, with a weak D call TRBD1 (6 bases). Germline values: CDR1 SQVTM, CDR2 ANQGSEA. The CDR3 is 14 residues long. V shed 6 bases and J shed 1 base, with 15 bases lying between them. The CDR3 DNA reads as TGCAGCGTCCGAGAGGGACACCCGAACACTGAAGCTTTCTTT. Its translation is CSVREGHPNTEAFF.

The rearrangement joins TRBV2 to TRBJ1-2; 7 bases match TRBD1. J was trimmed by 0 bases and V by 2 bases; bases with no gene match: 12. This CDR3 is 18 amino acids long. CDR1 is SNHLY, CDR2 FYNNEI, per germline. This CDR3 reads CASSEFGTEEYANYGYTF. The CDR3 nucleotides read TGTGCCAGCAGTGAATTTGGGACAGAAGAGTATGCTAACTATGGCTACACCTTC.